Listed below are T cell receptor beta chains from one sample, sequenced in a study of cytomegalovirus exposure and HLA in healthy donors. Assay: immunoSEQ multiplex PCR; the TCRdb copy retains only in-frame clones and omits some. Altogether some 180,000 clones are present, about 80% being singletons, with the ten largest covering approximately 1.4%. The sample was PBMCs. The receptors were gathered from a man aged 40-50 years in good health and CMV-seronegative. CDR3s include the opening cysteine and the closing phenylalanine or tryptophan. The order of the fields is V gene, J gene, D gene, clone size, CDR3 DNA, CDR3 protein. The D gene is left open where the match is weak. Clone size appears in some rows only: once, few, many, or a class for an expanded clone.

TRBV7-9	TRBJ1-6	-	-	TGTGCCAGCAGCTTCCCACACAGTTCACCCCTCCACTTT	CASSFPHSSPLHF
TRBV6-1	TRBJ1-1	TRBD1	-	TGTGCCAGCAGTGCGTGGAGGGGGCTAAACACTGAAGCTTTCTTT	CASSAWRGLNTEAFF
TRBV7-2	TRBJ1-1	-	-	TGTGCCAGCAGCCCTGACAGGACCTCTGAAGCTTTCTTT	CASSPDRTSEAFF
TRBV28	TRBJ1-2	TRBD1	-	TGTGCCAGCAGTTTGGACAGGGGTCGTGGCTACACCTTC	CASSLDRGRGYTF
TRBV29-1	TRBJ2-2	TRBD1	-	TGCACCACGTCAGGGGGGTTAGGACAGGGAAGGGCCGGGGAGCTGTTTTTT	CTTSGGLGQGRAGELFF
TRBV30	TRBJ1-1	TRBD1	-	TGTGCCTGGGGTGACAGGGACACTGAAGCTTTCTTT	CAWGDRDTEAFF
TRBV11-1	TRBJ1-1	-	-	TGTGCCAGCAGCTTAGCGCGGCAGAGGAACACTGAAGCTTTCTTT	CASSLARQRNTEAFF
TRBV9	TRBJ2-2	-	once	TGTGCCAGCAGCGTACGGTTAGCGTTAGCCGGGGAGCTGTTTTTT	CASSVRLALAGELFF
TRBV14	TRBJ2-7	-	few	TGTGCCAGCAGCCAACCTACCCCACCCTACGAGCAGTACTTC	CASSQPTPPYEQYF
TRBV15	TRBJ2-5	-	-	TGTGCCACCAGCAGAGGATCGGCAGGCGAGACCCAGTACTTC	CATSRGSAGETQYF
TRBV15	TRBJ2-1	TRBD2	-	TGTGCCACCAGCAGAGGTCCTCTTCTAGTAGCGGGGATCGGCAATGAGCAGTTCTTC	CATSRGPLLVAGIGNEQFF
TRBV7-2	TRBJ2-2	-	-	TGTGCCAGCAGCTTAGGGCTAGCAACCGGGGAGCTGTTTTTT	CASSLGLATGELFF
TRBV7-9	TRBJ1-4	TRBD1	-	TGTGCCAGCAGCCCAACAGGGGGCACTAATGAAAAACTGTTTTTT	CASSPTGGTNEKLFF
TRBV4-3	TRBJ1-1	-	-	TGCGCCAGCAGCCGCGGGGGGAGGACTGAAGCTTTCTTT	CASSRGGRTEAFF
TRBV9	TRBJ2-6	TRBD2	-	TGTGCCAGCAGCCCACTTCCGGGGGGTCTGCCTGGGGCCAACGTCCTGACTTTC	CASSPLPGGLPGANVLTF
TRBV9	TRBJ2-2	TRBD2	-	TGTGCCAGTACTTGGCTGGGGGGGACCACCGGGGAGCTGTTTTTT	CASTWLGGTTGELFF
TRBV5-6	TRBJ2-3	-	-	TGTGCCAGCAGCTTGTTCCAGGCCACAGATACGCAGTATTTT	CASSLFQATDTQYF
TRBV6-5	TRBJ1-2	-	-	TGTGCCAGCAGTTACGGGCAGGGGAAAAGTGGCTACACCTTC	CASSYGQGKSGYTF
TRBV5-4	TRBJ2-3	-	once	TGTGCCAGCAGCTTGGGCGGGGCGGGGCTCACAGATACGCAGTATTTT	CASSLGGAGLTDTQYF
TRBV6-6	TRBJ1-2	-	few	TGTGCCAGCAGTTACGGAGCCTCCAACTATGGCTACACCTTC	CASSYGASNYGYTF
TRBV4-1	TRBJ2-5	-	few	TGCGCCAGCAGCCGATTACTTTCGGAGACCCAGTACTTC	CASSRLLSETQYF
TRBV2	TRBJ2-3	TRBD2	-	TGTGCCAGCCGCCCAACCGGGACTAGCGGGGGGCAGAGAGATACGCAGTATTTT	CASRPTGTSGGQRDTQYF
TRBV6-5	TRBJ2-2	TRBD2	-	TGTGCCAGCAGTTACTCCGGGGGGTGGGATGTCGGGGAGCTGTTTTTT	CASSYSGGWDVGELFF
TRBV7-9	TRBJ2-5	-	-	TGTGCCAGCAGCTTAGTGGGCAGGGGTGAGGAGACCCAGTACTTC	CASSLVGRGEETQYF
TRBV18	TRBJ1-5	TRBD1	-	TGTGCCAGCTCACCGGCCCAGGGGGATGTCCAGCCCCAGCATTTT	CASSPAQGDVQPQHF
TRBV18	TRBJ2-5	-	-	TGTGCCAGCTCACCAGGTCTAGAGGAGACCCAGTACTTC	CASSPGLEETQYF
TRBV11-2	TRBJ2-2	TRBD2	-	TGTGCCAGCAGCCAACTAGCGGGAGTGGCCACCGGGGAGCTGTTTTTT	CASSQLAGVATGELFF
TRBV6-1	TRBJ1-2	-	-	TGTGCCAGCAAGTGGGAAGGGGCTAAGGGCTACACCTTC	CASKWEGAKGYTF
TRBV30	TRBJ1-2	TRBD1	-	TGTGCCTGGACCCCGGGACAGGCCAACTATGGCTACACCTTC	CAWTPGQANYGYTF
TRBV6-5	TRBJ1-5	TRBD1	-	TGTGCCAGCAGTTACTCACAGGGGGCCGGCAATCAGCCCCAGCATTTT	CASSYSQGAGNQPQHF
TRBV11-2	TRBJ1-2	-	-	TGTGCCAGCAGCTCCGAACCTACGGACATGGTCTATGGCTACACCTTC	CASSSEPTDMVYGYTF
TRBV19	TRBJ2-2	-	-	TGTGCCAGTAGTCCGCTAGAAGGGGCCGGGGAGCTGTTTTTT	CASSPLEGAGELFF
TRBV30	TRBJ1-3	TRBD1	few	TGTGCCTGGAGGATGACAGGGAGGGGAAACACCATATATTTT	CAWRMTGRGNTIYF
TRBV27	TRBJ1-1	-	-	TGTGCCAGCAGAAACGACATGAACACTGAAGCTTTCTTT	CASRNDMNTEAFF
TRBV6-5	TRBJ2-6	TRBD1	once	TGTGCCAGCAGTTACGGGACAGGCTCTGGGGCCAACGTCCTGACTTTC	CASSYGTGSGANVLTF
TRBV5-4	TRBJ2-7	TRBD2	-	TGTGCCAGCAGCGCCCGGGGGGGCCCCTACGAGCAGTACTTC	CASSARGGPYEQYF
TRBV7-2	TRBJ1-3	-	-	TGTGCCAGCAGCTTAGGTCTAGGCTCTGGAAACACCATATATTTT	CASSLGLGSGNTIYF
TRBV10-3	TRBJ1-2	-	-	TGTGCCATCAGTGATGGGGGCACCTACTATGGCTACACCTTC	CAISDGGTYYGYTF
TRBV7-2	TRBJ2-5	TRBD2	few	TGTGCCAGCAGCTTTAGCCCGATGGCGGGGGGCCAAGAGACCCAGTACTTC	CASSFSPMAGGQETQYF
TRBV19	TRBJ1-2	-	-	TGTGCCAGTAGAGTAGCTGATGGCTACACCTTC	CASRVADGYTF
TRBV28	TRBJ2-1	TRBD2	-	TGTGCCAGCAGTTTAGGGGCTAGCGGTTTCTACAATGAGCAGTTCTTC	CASSLGASGFYNEQFF
TRBV5-1	TRBJ2-7	TRBD1	-	TGCGCCAGCAGCTCTGGACAGGGGGCAAACGAGCAGTACTTC	CASSSGQGANEQYF
TRBV4-3	TRBJ2-1	TRBD2	-	TGCGCCAGCAGCCAAGGGTTAGCGGGCTCCTACAATGAGCAGTTCTTC	CASSQGLAGSYNEQFF
TRBV6-6	TRBJ2-4	TRBD1	-	TGTGCCAGCAGGCGCGAACAGGGGGATAAGGGAAACATTCAGTACTTC	CASRREQGDKGNIQYF
TRBV5-1	TRBJ2-1	-	-	TGCGCCAGCAGCACTTCACTAGCCTACAATGAGCAGTTCTTC	CASSTSLAYNEQFF
TRBV18	TRBJ2-1	-	-	TGTGCCAGCTCACCCCCTAACAGGGAACGAACGGGCAATGAGCAGTTCTTC	CASSPPNRERTGNEQFF
TRBV18	TRBJ1-5	-	-	TGTGCCAGCTCACCACCGGGGGCCTATCAGCCCCAGCATTTT	CASSPPGAYQPQHF
TRBV6-1	TRBJ1-1	-	few	TGTGCCAGCAGTATTCACAGGGATGTGGGGACTGAAGCTTTCTTT	CASSIHRDVGTEAFF
TRBV7-3	TRBJ2-1	TRBD1	-	TGTGCCAGCAGCCCTCATCGGGACAGTTACAATGAGCAGTTCTTC	CASSPHRDSYNEQFF